This T cell receptor (beta chain) was sequenced for a study of blood T cells in healthy people across ages. The second PCR ran about 6 to 11 cycles with a sample-barcoded 5' primer and J-beta primers. A 12-random-nucleotide template-switch adaptor tagged each cDNA molecule. Each CDR3 protein gets one entry after TCRdb re-called the 5' RACE reads with MiXCR. The table includes about 1.5 million distinct CDR3 sequences, about 42% detected once. This clonotype was seen once. Its matching antigen is unknown. Each sample yielded at least 7 million isolated PBMCs. Regarding the study as a whole: Estimates of total diversity, which came from one million sequenced T cells, were considered to be underestimates. Donor CMV status, an unknown factor, possibly confounded changes in expanded clonotypes.

This receptor was obtained from a young woman in good health. The specimen was blood.

CDR3 sequence (DNA): TGCGCCAGCAGCCCGGAAGGGGGCTGGTCCTACAATGAGCAGTTCTTC. It specifies CASSPEGGWSYNEQFF. The chain couples TRBV5-1 to TRBJ2-1; 7 nucleotides line up with TRBD1. Germline V gene data show CDR1 as SGHRS and CDR2 as YFSETQ. This CDR3 contains 16 residues. The V and J ends lost 4 bases and 1 base, in that order; junction bases with no gene match: 8.